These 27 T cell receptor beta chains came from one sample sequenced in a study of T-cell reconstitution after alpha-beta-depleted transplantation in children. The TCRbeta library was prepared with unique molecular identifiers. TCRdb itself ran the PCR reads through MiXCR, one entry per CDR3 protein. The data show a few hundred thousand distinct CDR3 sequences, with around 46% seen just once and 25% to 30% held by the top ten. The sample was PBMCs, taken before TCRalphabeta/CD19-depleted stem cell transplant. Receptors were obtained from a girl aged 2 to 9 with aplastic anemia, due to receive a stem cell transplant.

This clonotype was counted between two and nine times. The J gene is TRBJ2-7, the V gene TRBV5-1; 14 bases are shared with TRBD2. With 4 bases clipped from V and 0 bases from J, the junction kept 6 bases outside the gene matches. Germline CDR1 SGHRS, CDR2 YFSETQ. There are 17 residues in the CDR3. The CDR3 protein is CASSGGTSGRLSYEQYF. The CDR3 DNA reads TGCGCCAGCAGCGGCGGGACTAGCGGGAGACTCTCCTACGAGCAGTACTTC.

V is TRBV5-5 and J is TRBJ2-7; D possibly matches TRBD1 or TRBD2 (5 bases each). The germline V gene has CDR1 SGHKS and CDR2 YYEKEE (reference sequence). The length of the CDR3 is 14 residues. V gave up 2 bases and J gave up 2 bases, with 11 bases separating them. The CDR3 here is CASSLSRETYEQYF. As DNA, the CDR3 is TGTGCCAGCAGCTTATCCAGGGAGACCTACGAGCAGTACTTC.

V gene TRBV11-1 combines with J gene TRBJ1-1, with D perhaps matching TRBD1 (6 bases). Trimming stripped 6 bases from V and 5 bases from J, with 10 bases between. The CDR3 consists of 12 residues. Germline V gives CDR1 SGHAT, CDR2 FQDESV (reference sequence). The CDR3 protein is CASRPQGTEAFF. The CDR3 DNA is TGTGCCAGCAGACCACAGGGAACTGAAGCTTTCTTT.

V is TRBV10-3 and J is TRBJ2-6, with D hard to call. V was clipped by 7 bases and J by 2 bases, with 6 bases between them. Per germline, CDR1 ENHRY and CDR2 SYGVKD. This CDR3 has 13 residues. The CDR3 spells CAITGTGANVLTF. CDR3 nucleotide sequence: TGTGCCATCACGGGTACTGGGGCCAACGTCCTGACTTTC.

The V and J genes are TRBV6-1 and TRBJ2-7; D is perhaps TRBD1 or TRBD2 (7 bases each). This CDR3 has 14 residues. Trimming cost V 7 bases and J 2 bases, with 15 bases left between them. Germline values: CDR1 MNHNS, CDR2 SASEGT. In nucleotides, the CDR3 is TGTGCCAGCACTCAGGGGGACTACCCCTACGAGCAGTACTTC. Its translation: CASTQGDYPYEQYF.

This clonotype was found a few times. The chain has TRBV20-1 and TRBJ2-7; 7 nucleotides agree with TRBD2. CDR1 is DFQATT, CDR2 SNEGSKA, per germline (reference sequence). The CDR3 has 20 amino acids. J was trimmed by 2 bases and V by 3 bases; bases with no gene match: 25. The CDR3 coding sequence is TGCAGTGCTAGGACGAAAAATACGACTAGCAGACGGCTTAAAACCTACGAGCAGTACTTC. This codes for CSARTKNTTSRRLKTYEQYF.

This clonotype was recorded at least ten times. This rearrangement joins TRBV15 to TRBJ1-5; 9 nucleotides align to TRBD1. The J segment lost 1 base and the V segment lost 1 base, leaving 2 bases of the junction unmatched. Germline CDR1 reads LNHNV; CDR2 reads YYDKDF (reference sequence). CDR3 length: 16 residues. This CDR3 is CATSRGGTGSNQPQHF. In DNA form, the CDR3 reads TGTGCCACCAGCAGAGGTGGGACAGGGAGCAATCAGCCCCAGCATTTT.

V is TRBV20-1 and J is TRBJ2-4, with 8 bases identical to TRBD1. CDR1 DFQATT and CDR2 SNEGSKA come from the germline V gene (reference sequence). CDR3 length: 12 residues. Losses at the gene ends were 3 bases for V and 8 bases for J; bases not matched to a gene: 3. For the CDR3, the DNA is TGCAGTGCTAGTGAACAGGGGGACATTCAGTACTTC. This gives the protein CSASEQGDIQYF.

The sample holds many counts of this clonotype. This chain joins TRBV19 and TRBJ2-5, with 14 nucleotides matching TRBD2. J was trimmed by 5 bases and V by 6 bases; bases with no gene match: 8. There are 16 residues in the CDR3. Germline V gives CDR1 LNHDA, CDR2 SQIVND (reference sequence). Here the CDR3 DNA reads TGTGCCAGTAGCTCGGGACTAGCGGGAGAACGGGAGACCCAGTACTTC. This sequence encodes CASSSGLAGERETQYF. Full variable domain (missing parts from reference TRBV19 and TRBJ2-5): DGGITQSPKYLFRKEGQNVTLSCEQNLNHDAMYWYRQDPGQGLRLIYYSQIVNDFQKGDIAEGYSVSREKKESFPLTVTSAQKNPTAFYLCASSSGLAGERETQYFGPGTRLLVL.

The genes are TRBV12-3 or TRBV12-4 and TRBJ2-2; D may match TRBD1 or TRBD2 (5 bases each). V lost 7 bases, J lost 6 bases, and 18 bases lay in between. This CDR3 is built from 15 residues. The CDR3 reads CASISGTASPGELFF. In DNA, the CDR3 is TGTGCCAGCATCTCCGGGACGGCAAGCCCCGGGGAGCTGTTTTTT.

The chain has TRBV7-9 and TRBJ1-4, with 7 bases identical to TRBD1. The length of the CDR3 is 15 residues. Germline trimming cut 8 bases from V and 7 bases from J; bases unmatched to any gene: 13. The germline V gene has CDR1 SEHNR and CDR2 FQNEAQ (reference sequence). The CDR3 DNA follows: TGTGCCAGCTCTCTCCTCACAGGGGCGACTGAAAAACTGTTTTTT. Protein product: CASSLLTGATEKLFF. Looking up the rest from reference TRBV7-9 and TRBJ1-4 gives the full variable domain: DTGVSQNPRHKITKRGQNVTFRCDPISEHNRLYWYRQTLGQGPEFLTYFQNEAQLEKSRLLSDRFSAERPKGSFSTLEIQRTEQGDSAMYLCASSLLTGATEKLFFGSGTQLSVL.

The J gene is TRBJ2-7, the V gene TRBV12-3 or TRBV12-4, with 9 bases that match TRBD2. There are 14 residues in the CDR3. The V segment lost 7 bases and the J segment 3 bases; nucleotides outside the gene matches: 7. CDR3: CASTVAGAYYEQYF. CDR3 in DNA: TGTGCCAGCACCGTAGCGGGGGCCTACTACGAGCAGTACTTC.

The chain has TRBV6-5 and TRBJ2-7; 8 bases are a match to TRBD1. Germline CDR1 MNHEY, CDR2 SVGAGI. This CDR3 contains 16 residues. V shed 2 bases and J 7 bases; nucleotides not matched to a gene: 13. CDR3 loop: CASSYPDRGANWEQYF. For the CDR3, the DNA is TGTGCCAGCAGTTACCCCGACAGGGGAGCTAATTGGGAGCAGTACTTC.

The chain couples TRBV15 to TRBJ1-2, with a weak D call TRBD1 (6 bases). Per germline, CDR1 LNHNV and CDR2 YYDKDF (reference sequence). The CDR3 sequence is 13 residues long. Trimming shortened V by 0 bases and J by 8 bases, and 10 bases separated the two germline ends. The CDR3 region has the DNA TGTGCCACCAGCAGAGAACAGGGTGGGGGCTACACCTTC. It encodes CATSREQGGGYTF.

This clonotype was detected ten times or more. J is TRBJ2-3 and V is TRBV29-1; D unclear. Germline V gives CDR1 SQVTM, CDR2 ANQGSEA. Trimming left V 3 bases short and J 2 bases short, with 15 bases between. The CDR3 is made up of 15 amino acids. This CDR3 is CSVDGARANTDTQYF. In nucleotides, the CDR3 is TGCAGCGTTGACGGCGCGAGAGCGAACACAGATACGCAGTATTTT.

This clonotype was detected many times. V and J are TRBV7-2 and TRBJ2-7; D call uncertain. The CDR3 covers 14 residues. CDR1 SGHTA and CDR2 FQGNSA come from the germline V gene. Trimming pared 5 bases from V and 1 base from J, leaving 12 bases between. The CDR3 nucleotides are TGTGCCAGCAGCACAAGGACGGCTTCCTACGAGCAGTACTTC. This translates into CASSTRTASYEQYF.

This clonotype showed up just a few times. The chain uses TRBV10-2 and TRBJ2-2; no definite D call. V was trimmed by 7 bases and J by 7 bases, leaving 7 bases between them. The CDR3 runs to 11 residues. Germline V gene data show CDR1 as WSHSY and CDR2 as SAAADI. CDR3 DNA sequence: TGCGCCAGCACTAGAATCGGGGAGCTGTTTTTT. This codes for CASTRIGELFF.

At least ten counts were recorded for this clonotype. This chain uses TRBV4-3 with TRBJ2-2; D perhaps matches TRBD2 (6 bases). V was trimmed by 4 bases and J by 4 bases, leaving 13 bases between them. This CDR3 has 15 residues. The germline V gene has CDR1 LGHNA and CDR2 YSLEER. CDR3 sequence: CASSRATSFTGELFF. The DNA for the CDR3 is TGCGCCAGCAGCCGGGCGACTAGTTTCACCGGGGAGCTGTTTTTT.

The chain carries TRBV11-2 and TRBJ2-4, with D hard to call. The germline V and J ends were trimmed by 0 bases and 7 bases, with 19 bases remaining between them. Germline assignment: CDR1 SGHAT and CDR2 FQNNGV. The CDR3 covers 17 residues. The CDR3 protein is CASSLDIGGTPLNIQYF. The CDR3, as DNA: TGTGCCAGCAGCTTAGATATAGGTGGTACCCCTCTCAACATTCAGTACTTC.

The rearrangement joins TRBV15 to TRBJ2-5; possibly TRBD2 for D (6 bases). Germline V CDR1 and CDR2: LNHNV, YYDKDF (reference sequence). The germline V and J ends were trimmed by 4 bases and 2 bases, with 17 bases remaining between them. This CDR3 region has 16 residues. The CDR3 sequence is CATSTPRRDFQETQYF. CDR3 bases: TGTGCCACCAGCACCCCTAGGCGGGATTTTCAAGAGACCCAGTACTTC.

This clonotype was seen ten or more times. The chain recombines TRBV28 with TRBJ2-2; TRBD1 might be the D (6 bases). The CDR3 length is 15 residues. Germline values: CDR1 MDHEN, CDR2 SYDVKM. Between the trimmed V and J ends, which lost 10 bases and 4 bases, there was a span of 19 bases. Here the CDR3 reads CATGDGTHFTGELFF. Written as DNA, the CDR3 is TGTGCCACCGGGGACGGGACACACTTCACCGGGGAGCTGTTTTTT.

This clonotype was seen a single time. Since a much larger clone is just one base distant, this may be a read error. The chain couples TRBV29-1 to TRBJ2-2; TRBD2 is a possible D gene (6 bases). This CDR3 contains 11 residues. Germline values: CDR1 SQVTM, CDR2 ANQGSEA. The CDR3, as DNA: TGCAGCGTTCTAAGCACCGGGGGGCTGTTTTTT. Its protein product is CSVLSTGGLFF.

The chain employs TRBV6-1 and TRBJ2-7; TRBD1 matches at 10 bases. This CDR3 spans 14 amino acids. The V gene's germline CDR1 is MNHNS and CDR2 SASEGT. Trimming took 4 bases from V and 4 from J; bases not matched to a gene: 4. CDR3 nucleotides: TGTGCCAGCAGTGCCGGGACAGGGGTGTACGAGCAGTACTTC. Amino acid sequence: CASSAGTGVYEQYF.

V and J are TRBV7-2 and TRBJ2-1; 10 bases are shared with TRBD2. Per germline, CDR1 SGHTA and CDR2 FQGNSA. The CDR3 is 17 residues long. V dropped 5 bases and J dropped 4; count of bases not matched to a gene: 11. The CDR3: CASSPRTSGDLYNEQFF. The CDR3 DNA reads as TGTGCCAGCAGCCCACGGACTAGCGGAGATCTTTACAATGAGCAGTTCTTC.

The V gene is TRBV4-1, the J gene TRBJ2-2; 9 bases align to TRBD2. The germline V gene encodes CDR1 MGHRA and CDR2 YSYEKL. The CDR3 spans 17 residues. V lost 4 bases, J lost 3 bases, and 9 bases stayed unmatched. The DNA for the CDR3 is TGCGCCAGCAGCCCTCATAGCGGGAGCTCCGACACCGGGGAGCTGTTTTTT. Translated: CASSPHSGSSDTGELFF.

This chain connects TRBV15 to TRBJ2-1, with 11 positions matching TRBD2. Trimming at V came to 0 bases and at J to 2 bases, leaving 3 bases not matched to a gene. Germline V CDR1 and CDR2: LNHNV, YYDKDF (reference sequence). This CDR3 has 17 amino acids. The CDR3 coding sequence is TGTGCCACCAGCAGAGACAGGGGACTAGCGGCCTACAATGAGCAGTTCTTC. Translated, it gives CATSRDRGLAAYNEQFF.

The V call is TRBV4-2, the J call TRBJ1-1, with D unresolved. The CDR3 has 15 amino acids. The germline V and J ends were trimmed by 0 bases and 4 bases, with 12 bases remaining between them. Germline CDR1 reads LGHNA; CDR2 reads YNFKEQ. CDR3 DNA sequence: TGTGCCAGCAGCCAAGAAGTCGGGATAGGCACTGAAGCTTTCTTT. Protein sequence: CASSQEVGIGTEAFF.